This T cell receptor beta chain was captured by sequencing in a study of blood T cell repertoires in COVID-19. Whole-study context: T cells, B-cell-depleted T cells, or PBMCs supplied cDNA or gDNA.

This CDR3 region has 19 residues. Germline values: CDR1 MNHEY, CDR2 SVGEGT. V lost 2 bases, J lost 3 bases, and 15 bases stayed unmatched. Measured with immunoSEQ multiplex PCR; TCRdb has only the in-frame clones, and not every one. This table has around 390,000 clones, approximately 87% appearing once. The cohort comprised adults aged 18 to 89 years residing in 24 US areas. Cohorts were assigned according to the clinical history that participants reported. Cohort 3 recovered donors had two negative PCRs, clearance, or symptom resolution. This sequence originates from a woman aged 45-65 years who had recovered from COVID-19. V and J are TRBV6-2 or TRBV6-3 and TRBJ2-7; TRBD1 matches 11 bases. Material for sequencing was PBMCs or T cells enriched from blood (not recorded which). The CDR3 DNA sequence: TGTGCCAGCAGTTACCCCGGGACAGGGGGACTTAATACCTTCTACGAGCAGTACTTC. Translating gives CASSYPGTGGLNTFYEQYF.